The clone carrying this TCR beta chain was detected ten times or more. This entry comes from a study of blood T cells in healthy people across ages. A second roughly 7 to 12 cycle PCR used barcoded and J-beta primers. Every cDNA was tagged by a template-switch adaptor with 12 random nucleotides. TCRdb called the 5' RACE reads again in MiXCR, with one record for every CDR3 protein. This table has about 840,000 distinct CDR3 sequences, about 29% appearing once. A further study also used this sample, focusing on T cells of mothers and their children.

What was sequenced was blood. This sequence originates from a woman in her forties in good health.

The CDR3: CASSPISGTATSGANVLTF. CDR3 DNA: TGTGCCAGCAGCCCCATCTCGGGGACAGCAACCTCTGGGGCCAACGTCCTGACTTTC. This chain links TRBV9 with TRBJ2-6; 7 nucleotides line up with TRBD1. This CDR3 is 19 amino acids long. CDR1 and CDR2 from the germline V gene are SGDLS and YYNGEE. The ends lost 4 bases at V and 0 bases at J; junction bases unmatched: 13.